Sequencing of this TCR beta chain was carried out in a study of T cell repertoires in cytomegalovirus infection. For the study at large: The public TCR beta signatures pointed to both CMV infection and matching HLA type.

V was cut by 10 bases and J by 2 bases, with 11 bases left in between. Germline CDR1 is ENHRY and CDR2 is SYGVKD. This CDR3 has 12 residues. Notes on this clonotype: The antigen remains unidentified.

TCRdb ran MiXCR on the reads and lists one entry per CDR3 protein. The sample contains 550,000 to 850,000 distinct CDR3 sequences, around 31% of which appear only once. The chain employs TRBV10-3 and TRBJ2-5; D is possibly TRBD1 or TRBD2 (5 bases each). Specimen: cultured PBMCs, collected from culture after CMV antigen stimulation. The source is a human donor in good health (CMV status not recorded). Some clones in this sample may be carry-over from other donors' samples. The CDR3 DNA is TGTGCCACCGGGACGGGGCAAGAGACCCAGTACTTC. The encoded protein is CATGTGQETQYF.